This note documents a single T cell receptor (beta chain) sequence. Its antigen remains unknown. This record belongs to a study of CD8+CD57+ T cells in acquired aplastic anemia. Whole-study context: Recorded DNA amounts for sorted CD4+ and CD8+ cells had an average of roughly 3.4 ug. Study outcomes and limitations: Overlap between patients and controls comprised roughly 30 CD8+ CDR3 sequences. Patients were compared with controls for CD8+ Simpson's diversity, and no significant difference emerged.

Whoever was chosen for sequencing had shown CD8+CD57+ cell expansion by flow cytometry. All participating patients were living with severe acquired aplastic anemia. TCR beta VDJ and CDR3 profiles were obtained from a genomic DNA template. One entry per CDR3 protein results from TCRdb running MiXCR on the reads. The sample has about 160,000 distinct CDR3 sequences; around 48% are singletons. What was sequenced was sorted CD4+, CD8+, or CD8+CD57+ T cells (not recorded which) from PBMCs. The origin of this receptor is a human donor with aplastic anemia.

As DNA, the CDR3 is TGTGCCAGCTCACCACGGGAGGGATCCTACAATGAGCAGTTCTTC. It is translated as CASSPREGSYNEQFF. The chain combines TRBV18 with TRBJ2-1; 7 bases line up with TRBD2. V gave up 1 base and J gave up 1 base; unmatched junction bases: 1. This CDR3 has 15 amino acids. Looked up from germline, CDR1 is KGHSH and CDR2 is LQKENI.